One T cell receptor (beta chain) is described in this entry. What this receptor recognizes is not known. Base qualities were left out, and no much larger clone turns up one base away. The meaning of the sample's time point label: persistent/refractory GD, antithyroid drugs over 5 years with positive TRAb. For both TCR sequencing and RNA sequencing, RNA was extracted from PBMCs using TRIzol. The diagnosis of Graves' disease followed American Thyroid Association guidelines. Patients for the study were recruited at an endocrinology department in Xi'an, China. Each patient gave roughly 10 milliliters of peripheral blood, collected in an EDTA anticoagulant tube. Ficoll Paque Plus density gradient separation was used to isolate PBMCs, and no further T cell sorting was done. An Agilent 2100 Bioanalyzer and agarose gel were used to check RNA quality, while a NanoDrop 2000 measured RNA concentration. The entry originates in a study of regulatory T cells in long-lasting Graves disease (dated by TCRdb to the early 2020s). Study-wide context: Persistent Graves' disease was defined as persistently positive TSH receptor autoantibodies together with antithyroid drug treatment for over 5 years. A total of about 33 samples were covered by TCR sequencing, comprising some 13 persistent and 20 newly diagnosed Graves' disease patients. In the clinical cohort, patients with persistent Graves' disease had used antithyroid drugs for an average of about 10 years. This study used TCR sequencing and RNA sequencing of peripheral blood to compare persistent Graves' disease patients against newly diagnosed Graves' disease patients. The study took place in China and was registered as a clinical trial. Results the study describes overall, beyond this receptor: Patients with persistent disease shared more public clonotypes (under 3,000) than newly diagnosed patients did (roughly 970). Compared with newly diagnosed patients, persistent Graves' disease patients had lower TCR Shannon entropy and fewer highly expanded clones, which suggests clonal expansion. Peripheral blood alone was examined, since thyroid tissue, which constituted the primary lesion, could not be accessed. Only the TCR beta chain was sequenced and analyzed. The authors noted that the small sample size was a limitation that may lower accuracy.

The library was produced with multiplex PCR. These reads were obtained on an Illumina HiSeq 4000. To build TCR beta libraries, CDR3 regions were amplified by Arm-PCR using iRepertoire HTBI primers. Gel purification was performed on PCR products prior to sequencing. In the authors' own workflow: Gene usage analysis of CDR3 amino acid clonotypes used the approximately 62 TRBV and more than 13 TRBJ segments found across samples. COPE and FqMerger were used to merge the filtered high-quality paired reads into contigs. BLAST was used to align contigs to IMGT TRBV, TRBD and TRBJ reference genes, with CDR3 defined following IMGT. Clonotypes above 0.1% frequency were classified as highly expanded clones. Shannon entropy served as the measure of repertoire diversity, while the Gini coefficient captured V-J evenness. A clonotype was considered public if more than one individual shared it. The public reads were quality trimmed at Q25 with fastp and then assembled into clones with MiXCR by TCRdb, keeping productive beta chains. Identical CDR3 proteins give one entry, which carries the most common genes and DNA. TCRdb, not the original authors, processed these V and J calls. The sample table shows about 310,000 distinct CDR3 sequences, and 20% to 25% are seen once. Together, the top ten hold roughly three fifths of the sample.

This specimen consisted of peripheral blood mononuclear cells (PBMCs), obtained when the disease was refractory, from a patient treated with antithyroid drugs. This clonotype was sampled from a female donor with Graves disease.

CDR3 region: CASSPYPSTALYGYTF. The sequenced DNA: TGTGCCAGCAGCCCCTACCCGTCGACAGCGCTCTATGGCTACACCTTC. This receptor chain uses TRBV9 and TRBJ1-2; D gene: possibly TRBD1, on 5 matching bases. The CDR1 and CDR2 encoded by the germline V gene are SGDLS and YYNGEE. The CDR3 runs 16 amino acids, cysteine and phenylalanine included. Only the CDR3 part of the read is kept: 48 bases, read in frame from the first base. The junction carries 20 bases between V and J, which are trimmed by 4 bases and 4 bases respectively.